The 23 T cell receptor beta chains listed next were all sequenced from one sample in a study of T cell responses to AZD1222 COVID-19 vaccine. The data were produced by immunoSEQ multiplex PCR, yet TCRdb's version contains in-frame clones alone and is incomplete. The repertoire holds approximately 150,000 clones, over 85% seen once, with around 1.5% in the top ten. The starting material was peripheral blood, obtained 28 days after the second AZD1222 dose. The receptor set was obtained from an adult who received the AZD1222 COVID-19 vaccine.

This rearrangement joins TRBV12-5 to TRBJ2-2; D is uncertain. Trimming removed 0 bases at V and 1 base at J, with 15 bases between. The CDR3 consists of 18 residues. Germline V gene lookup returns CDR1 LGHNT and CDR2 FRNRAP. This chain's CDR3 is CASGLVLGGFKNTGELFF. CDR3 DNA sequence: TGTGCTAGTGGTTTGGTACTTGGCGGATTTAAGAACACCGGGGAGCTGTTTTTT.

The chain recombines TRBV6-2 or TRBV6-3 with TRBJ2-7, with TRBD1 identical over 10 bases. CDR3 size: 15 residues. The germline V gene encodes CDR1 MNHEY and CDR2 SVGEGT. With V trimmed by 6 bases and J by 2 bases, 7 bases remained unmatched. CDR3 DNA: TGTGCCAGCAGCGTCCCAGGACAGGGGGCCTACGAGCAGTACTTC. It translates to CASSVPGQGAYEQYF.

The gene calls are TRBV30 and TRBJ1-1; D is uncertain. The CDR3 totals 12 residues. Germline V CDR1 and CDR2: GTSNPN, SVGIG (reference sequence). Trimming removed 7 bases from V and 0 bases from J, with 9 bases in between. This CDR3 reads CASSGVNTEAFF. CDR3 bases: TGTGCCTCGTCGGGAGTGAACACTGAAGCTTTCTTT.

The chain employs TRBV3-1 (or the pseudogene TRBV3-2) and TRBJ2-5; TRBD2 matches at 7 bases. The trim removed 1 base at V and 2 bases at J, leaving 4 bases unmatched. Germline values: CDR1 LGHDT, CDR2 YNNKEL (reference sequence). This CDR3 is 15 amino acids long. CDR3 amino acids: CASSQGWEGQETQYF. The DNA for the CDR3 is TGTGCCAGCAGCCAAGGGTGGGAGGGGCAAGAGACCCAGTACTTC.

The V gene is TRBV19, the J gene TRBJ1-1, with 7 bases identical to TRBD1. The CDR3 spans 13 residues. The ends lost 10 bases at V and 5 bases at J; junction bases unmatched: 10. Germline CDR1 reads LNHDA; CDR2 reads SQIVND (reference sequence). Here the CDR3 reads CATRTGGLTEAFF. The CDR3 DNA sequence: TGTGCCACTAGGACAGGCGGTTTAACTGAAGCTTTCTTT.

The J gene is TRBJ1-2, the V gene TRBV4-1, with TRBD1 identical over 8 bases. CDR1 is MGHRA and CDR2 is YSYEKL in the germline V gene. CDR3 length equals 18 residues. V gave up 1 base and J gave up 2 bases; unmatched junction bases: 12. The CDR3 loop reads CASSQVATRTGTNYGYTF. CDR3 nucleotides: TGCGCCAGCAGCCAAGTCGCGACCCGGACAGGGACCAACTATGGCTACACCTTC.

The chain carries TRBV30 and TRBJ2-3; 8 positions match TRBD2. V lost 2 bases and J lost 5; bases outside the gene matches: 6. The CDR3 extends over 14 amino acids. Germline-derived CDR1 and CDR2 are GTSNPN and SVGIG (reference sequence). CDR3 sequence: CAWSPRGAQDTQYF. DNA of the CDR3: TGTGCCTGGAGTCCGCGGGGGGCGCAAGATACGCAGTATTTT.

The CDR3 DNA reads as TGTGCCAGCAGCGCGGGACAGGGCACAGATACGCAGTATTTT. It specifies CASSAGQGTDTQYF. The V gene is TRBV7-7, the J gene TRBJ2-3; 8 bases line up with TRBD1. Germline lookup yields CDR1 SSHAT and CDR2 FNYEAQ (reference sequence). V was clipped by 5 bases and J by 1 base; unmatched bases: 2. This CDR3 contains 14 residues.

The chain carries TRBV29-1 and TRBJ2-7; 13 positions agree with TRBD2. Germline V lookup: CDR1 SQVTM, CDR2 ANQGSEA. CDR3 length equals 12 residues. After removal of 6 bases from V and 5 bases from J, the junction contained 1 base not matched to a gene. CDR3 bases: TGCAGCGTACTAGCGGGAGGGCACGAGCAGTACTTC. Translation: CSVLAGGHEQYF.

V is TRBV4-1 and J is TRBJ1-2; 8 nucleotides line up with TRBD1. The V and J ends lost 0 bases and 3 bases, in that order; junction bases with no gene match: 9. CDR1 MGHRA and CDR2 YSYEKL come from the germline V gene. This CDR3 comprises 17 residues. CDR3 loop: CASSQDFGQGGDYGYTF. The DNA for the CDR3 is TGCGCCAGCAGCCAAGATTTTGGACAGGGTGGGGACTATGGCTACACCTTC.

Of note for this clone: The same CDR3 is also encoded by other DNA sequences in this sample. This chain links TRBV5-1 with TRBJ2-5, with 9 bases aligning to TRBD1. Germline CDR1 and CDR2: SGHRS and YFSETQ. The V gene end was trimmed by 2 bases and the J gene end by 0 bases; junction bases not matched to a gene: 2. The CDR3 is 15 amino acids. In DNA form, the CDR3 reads TGCGCCAGCAGCTTAGGGACAGGGTACCAAGAGACCCAGTACTTC. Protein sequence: CASSLGTGYQETQYF. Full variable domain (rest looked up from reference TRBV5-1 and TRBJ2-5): KAGVTQTPRYLIKTRGQQVTLSCSPISGHRSVSWYQQTPGQGLQFLFEYFSETQRNKGNFPGRFSGRQFSNSRSEMNVSTLELGDSALYLCASSLGTGYQETQYFGPGTRLLVL.

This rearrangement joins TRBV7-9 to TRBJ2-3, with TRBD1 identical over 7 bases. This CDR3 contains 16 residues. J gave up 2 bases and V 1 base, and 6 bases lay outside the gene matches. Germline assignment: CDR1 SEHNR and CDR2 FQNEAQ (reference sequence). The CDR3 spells CASSLVGTETTDTQYF. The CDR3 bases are TGTGCCAGCAGCTTAGTAGGGACAGAGACCACAGATACGCAGTATTTT.

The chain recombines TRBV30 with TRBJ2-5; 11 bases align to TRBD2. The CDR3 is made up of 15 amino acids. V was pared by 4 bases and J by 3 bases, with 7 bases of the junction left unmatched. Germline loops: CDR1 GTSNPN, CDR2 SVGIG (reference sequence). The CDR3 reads CAWMAPLAGEETQYF. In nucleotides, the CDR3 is TGTGCCTGGATGGCCCCACTAGCGGGAGAAGAGACCCAGTACTTC.

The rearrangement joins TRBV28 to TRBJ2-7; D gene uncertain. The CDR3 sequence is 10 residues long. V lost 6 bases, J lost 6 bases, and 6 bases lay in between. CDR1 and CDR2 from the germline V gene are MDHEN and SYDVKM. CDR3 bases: TGTGCCAGCAGCGACGCCGAGCAGTACTTC. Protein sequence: CASSDAEQYF.

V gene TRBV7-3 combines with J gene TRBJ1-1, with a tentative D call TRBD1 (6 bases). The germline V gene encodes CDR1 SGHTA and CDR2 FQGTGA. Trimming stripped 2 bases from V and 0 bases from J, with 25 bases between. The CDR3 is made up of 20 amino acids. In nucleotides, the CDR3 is TGTGCCAGCAGCTTACTGGGGTCCTATTTGGACAGAAACATGAACACTGAAGCTTTCTTT. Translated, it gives CASSLLGSYLDRNMNTEAFF.

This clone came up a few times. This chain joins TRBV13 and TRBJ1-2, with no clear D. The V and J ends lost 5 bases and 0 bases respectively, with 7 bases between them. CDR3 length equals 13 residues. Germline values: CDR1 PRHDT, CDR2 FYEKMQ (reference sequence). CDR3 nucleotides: TGTGCCAGCAGCCCCTGGACTAACTATGGCTACACCTTC. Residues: CASSPWTNYGYTF.

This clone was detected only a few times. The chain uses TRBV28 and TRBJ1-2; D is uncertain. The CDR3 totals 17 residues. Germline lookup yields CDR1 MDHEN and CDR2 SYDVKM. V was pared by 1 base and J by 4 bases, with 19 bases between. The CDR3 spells CASSLSTGSSLSYGYTF. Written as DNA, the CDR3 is TGTGCCAGCAGTTTATCCACCGGAAGCTCCCTCTCCTATGGCTACACCTTC.

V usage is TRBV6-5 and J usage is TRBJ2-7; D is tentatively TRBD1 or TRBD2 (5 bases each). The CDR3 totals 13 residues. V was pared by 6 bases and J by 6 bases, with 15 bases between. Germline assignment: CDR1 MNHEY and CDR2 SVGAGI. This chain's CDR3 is CASSQGGRSEQYF. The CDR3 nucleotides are TGTGCCAGCAGCCAGGGTGGGAGATCCGAGCAGTACTTC.

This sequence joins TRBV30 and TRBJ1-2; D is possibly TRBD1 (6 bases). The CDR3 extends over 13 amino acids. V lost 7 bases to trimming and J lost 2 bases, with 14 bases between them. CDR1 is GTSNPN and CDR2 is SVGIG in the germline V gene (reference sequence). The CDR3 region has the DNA TGTGCCTTAGGACAGTATCTCAACTATGGCTACACCTTC. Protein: CALGQYLNYGYTF.

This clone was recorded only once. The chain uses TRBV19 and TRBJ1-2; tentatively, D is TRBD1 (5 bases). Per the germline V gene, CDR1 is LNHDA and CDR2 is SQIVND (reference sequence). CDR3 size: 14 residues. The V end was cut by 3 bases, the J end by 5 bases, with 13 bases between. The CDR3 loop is CASSITGTLYGYTF. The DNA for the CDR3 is TGTGCCAGTAGTATTACTGGGACGCTGTATGGCTACACCTTC.

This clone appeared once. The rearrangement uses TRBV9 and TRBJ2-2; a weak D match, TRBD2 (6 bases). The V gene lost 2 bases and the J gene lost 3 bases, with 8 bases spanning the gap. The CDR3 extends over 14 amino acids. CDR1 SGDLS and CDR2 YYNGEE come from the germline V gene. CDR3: CASSVSGDTGELFF. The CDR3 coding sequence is TGTGCCAGCAGCGTTTCGGGGGACACCGGGGAGCTGTTTTTT.

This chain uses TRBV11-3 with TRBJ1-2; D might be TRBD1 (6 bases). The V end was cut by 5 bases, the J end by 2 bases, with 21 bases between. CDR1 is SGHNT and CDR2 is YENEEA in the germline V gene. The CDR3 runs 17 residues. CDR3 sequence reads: CASSDSDRFTANYGYTF. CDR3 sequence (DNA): TGTGCCAGCAGCGATTCAGACAGGTTCACAGCGAACTATGGCTACACCTTC.

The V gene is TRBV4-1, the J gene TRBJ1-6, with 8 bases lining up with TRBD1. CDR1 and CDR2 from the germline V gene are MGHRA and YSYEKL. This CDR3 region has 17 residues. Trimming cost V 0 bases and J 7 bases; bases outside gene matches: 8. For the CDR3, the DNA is TGCGCCAGCAGCCAAGAACGCTCGGACAGGGCGAATTCACCCCTCCACTTT. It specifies CASSQERSDRANSPLHF.